Listed here is a single T cell receptor beta chain. The sample comes from a study of blood T cell repertoires in COVID-19. The table came from immunoSEQ multiplex PCR; TCRdb's copy has only in-frame clones and leaves some out. Of about 300,000 clones in the sample, around nine tenths were seen once. This CDR3 has 17 residues. CDR1 LNHDA and CDR2 SQIVND come from the germline V gene (reference sequence). V lost 6 bases and J lost 0; bases outside the gene matches: 6. The source material was peripheral blood. The clonotype originates from a man in his 70s with acute or convalescent COVID-19. The rearrangement uses TRBV19 and TRBJ2-1; 12 nucleotides align to TRBD1. CDR3 loop: CASRGQGANYSYNEQFF. CDR3 DNA: TGTGCCAGTAGGGGACAGGGGGCCAACTACTCCTACAATGAGCAGTTCTTC.